The table lists the clone carrying this T cell receptor beta chain with a few counts. The sample comes from a study of blood T cell repertoires in COVID-19. Study-wide context: From the United States, Italy and Spain came samples of acute and convalescent COVID-19. PBMCs, B-cell-depleted T cells, or T cells were the source of the cDNA or gDNA that made up the material.

In the study's own analysis: Estimation of nucleated cell counts relied on the amplification of reference gene primers. TCRdb's table, derived via immunoSEQ multiplex PCR, lists solely in-frame clones and lacks some. V and J calls plus clone size are reproduced from that table; the DNA served to infer D and trimming. In the table there are 55,000 to 75,000 clones, around 77% of which are singletons. This CDR3 is built from 14 residues. Germline CDR1 SGHAT, CDR2 FQNNGV. Trimming removed 1 base from V and 3 bases from J, with 7 bases in between. The TCR was taken from a man at least 80 years old with active or convalescent COVID-19. V usage is TRBV11-2 and J usage is TRBJ2-1; maybe TRBD2 (5 bases). The material sequenced was peripheral blood. The CDR3 nucleotides read TGTGCCAGCAGCTTAGGCCGGGGCTACAATGAGCAGTTCTTC. This translates into CASSLGRGYNEQFF.